Sequencing of this T cell receptor beta chain was carried out in a study of shared clonotypes between healthy human individuals. Study overall: CD4 naive and CD4 memory each took three plates per donor, while CD8 naive took two and CD8 memory one.

Naive CD8 cells lacked CD45RO and underwent positive selection for CCR7, leaving out terminally differentiated effector memory CD45RA+ cells. Per the original methods: ImmunoSEQ gave junction-only sequences without quality scores, so filtering differed. Profiled with immunoSEQ multiplex PCR; TCRdb holds only in-frame clones, not every one. V and J calls and clone size are as listed in that table; D and trimming were resolved from the DNA. The sample has hundreds of thousands of clones; around 93% are singletons. This sequence was found in a man aged 25 to 40 in good health. Sequences were obtained from naive CD8+ T cells sorted from blood.

The CDR3 spells CASSLDRPKTGQGDKETQYF. For the CDR3, the DNA is TGTGCCAGCAGCTTAGACCGCCCTAAGACTGGACAGGGGGACAAAGAGACCCAGTACTTC. The chain combines TRBV11-2 with TRBJ2-5, with 10 bases lining up with TRBD1. CDR3 length equals 20 residues. The V and J ends lost 0 bases and 3 bases, in that order; junction bases with no gene match: 16. Germline lookup yields CDR1 SGHAT and CDR2 FQNNGV.